The sequence of this T cell receptor (beta chain) was determined in a study of blood T cell repertoires in COVID-19. Background on the study: Both acute and convalescent COVID-19 samples were obtained from the United States, Italy and Spain.

CDR1 SNHLY and CDR2 FYNNEI come from the germline V gene. CDR3 size: 14 residues. The ends were cut back, 7 bases at V and 8 bases at J, with 17 bases in the middle. Using immunoSEQ multiplex PCR, the repertoire was profiled, and TCRdb retains in-frame clones only, with some absent. The sample includes 330,000 or so clones, roughly 90% seen only once; the top ten take less than 5%. Material for sequencing was peripheral blood. The gene calls are TRBV2 and TRBJ1-4; perhaps TRBD1 as D (6 bases). The receptor was derived from a woman aged 60 to 75 with COVID-19, enrolled during active disease. CDR3 DNA sequence: TGTGCCAGCAAACTCATGGGGGCGGCGGAAAAACTGTTTTTT. Protein product: CASKLMGAAEKLFF.